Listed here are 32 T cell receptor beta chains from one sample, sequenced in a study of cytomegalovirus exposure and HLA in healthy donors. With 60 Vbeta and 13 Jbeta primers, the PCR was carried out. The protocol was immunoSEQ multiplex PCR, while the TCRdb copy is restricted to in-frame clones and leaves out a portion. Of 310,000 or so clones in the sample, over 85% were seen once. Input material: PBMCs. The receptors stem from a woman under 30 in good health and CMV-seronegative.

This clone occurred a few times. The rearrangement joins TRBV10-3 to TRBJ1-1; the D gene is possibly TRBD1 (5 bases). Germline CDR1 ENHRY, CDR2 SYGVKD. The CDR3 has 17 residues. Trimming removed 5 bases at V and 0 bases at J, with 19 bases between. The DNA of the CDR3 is TGTGCCATCAGTCTTTCAACAGGAGCCCCTATGAACACTGAAGCTTTCTTT. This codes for CAISLSTGAPMNTEAFF.

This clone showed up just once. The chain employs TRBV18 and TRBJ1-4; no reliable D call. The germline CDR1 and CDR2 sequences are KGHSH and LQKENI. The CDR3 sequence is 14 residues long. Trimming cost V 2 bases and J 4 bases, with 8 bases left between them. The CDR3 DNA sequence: TGTGCCAGCTCACCATCCGGGAATAATGAAAAACTGTTTTTT. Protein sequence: CASSPSGNNEKLFF.

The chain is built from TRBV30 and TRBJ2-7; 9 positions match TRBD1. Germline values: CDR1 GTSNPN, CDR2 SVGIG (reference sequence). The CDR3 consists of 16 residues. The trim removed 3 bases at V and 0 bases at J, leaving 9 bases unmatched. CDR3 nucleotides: TGTGCCTGGAGGCATATCCCGGGACAGGGCTCCTACGAGCAGTACTTC. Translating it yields CAWRHIPGQGSYEQYF.

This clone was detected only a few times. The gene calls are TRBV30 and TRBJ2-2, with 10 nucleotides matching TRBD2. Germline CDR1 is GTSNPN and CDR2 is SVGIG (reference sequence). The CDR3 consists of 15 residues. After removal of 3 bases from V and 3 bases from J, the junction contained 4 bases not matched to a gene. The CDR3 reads CAWRRLAGDTGELFF. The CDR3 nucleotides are TGTGCCTGGAGGAGACTAGCGGGTGACACCGGGGAGCTGTTTTTT.

Here the CDR3 reads CASSTGQPTDTQYF. For the CDR3, the DNA is TGTGCCAGCAGCACGGGACAGCCCACAGATACGCAGTATTTT. The gene calls are TRBV7-3 and TRBJ2-3; 7 bases match TRBD1. There are 14 residues in the CDR3. CDR1 SGHTA and CDR2 FQGTGA come from the germline V gene. With V trimmed by 5 bases and J by 2 bases, 4 bases remained unmatched.

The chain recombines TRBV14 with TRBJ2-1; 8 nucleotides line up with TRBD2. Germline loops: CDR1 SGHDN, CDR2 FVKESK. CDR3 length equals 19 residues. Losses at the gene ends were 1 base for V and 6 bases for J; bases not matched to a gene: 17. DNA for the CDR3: TGTGCCAGCAGCCAAGGTACCCGCGGGGGGCTTCCCGGACTCAATGAGCAGTTCTTC. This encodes CASSQGTRGGLPGLNEQFF.

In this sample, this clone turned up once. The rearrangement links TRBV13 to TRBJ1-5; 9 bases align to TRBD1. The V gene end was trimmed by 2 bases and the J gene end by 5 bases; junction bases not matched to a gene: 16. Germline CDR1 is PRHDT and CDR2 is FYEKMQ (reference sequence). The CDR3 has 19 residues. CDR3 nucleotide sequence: TGTGCCAGCAGCTTACTTGGACAGGGGTTAAATCGGCTTTATCAGCCCCAGCATTTT. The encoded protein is CASSLLGQGLNRLYQPQHF.

In DNA form, the CDR3 reads TGTGCCAGCAAGGGGGGGCACACTGAAGCTTTCTTT. It codes for CASKGGHTEAFF. The chain joins TRBV27 to TRBJ1-1, with D tentatively TRBD1 (6 bases). The CDR3 totals 12 residues. Germline V CDR1 and CDR2: MNHEY, SMNVEV (reference sequence). V was clipped by 7 bases and J by 3 bases, with 9 bases between them.

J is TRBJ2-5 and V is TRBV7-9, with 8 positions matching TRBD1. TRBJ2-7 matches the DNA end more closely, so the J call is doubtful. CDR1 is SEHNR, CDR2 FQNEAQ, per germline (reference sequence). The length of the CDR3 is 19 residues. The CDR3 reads CASSLARVFGDRSSYEQYF. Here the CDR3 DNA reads TGTGCCAGCAGCTTAGCGCGTGTGTTTGGGGACAGGAGCTCCTACGAGCAGTACTTC.

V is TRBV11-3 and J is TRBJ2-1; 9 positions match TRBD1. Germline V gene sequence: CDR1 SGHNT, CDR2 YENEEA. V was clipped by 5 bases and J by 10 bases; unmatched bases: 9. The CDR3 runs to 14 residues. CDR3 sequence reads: CASSPRTGVGEQFF. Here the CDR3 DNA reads TGTGCCAGCAGCCCTCGGACAGGGGTTGGGGAGCAGTTCTTC.

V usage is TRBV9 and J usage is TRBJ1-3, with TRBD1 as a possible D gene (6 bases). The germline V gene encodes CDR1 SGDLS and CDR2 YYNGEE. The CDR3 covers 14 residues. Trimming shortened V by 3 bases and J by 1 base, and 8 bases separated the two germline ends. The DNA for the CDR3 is TGTGCCAGCAGCGGACAGGTGTCTGGAAACACCATATATTTT. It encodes CASSGQVSGNTIYF.

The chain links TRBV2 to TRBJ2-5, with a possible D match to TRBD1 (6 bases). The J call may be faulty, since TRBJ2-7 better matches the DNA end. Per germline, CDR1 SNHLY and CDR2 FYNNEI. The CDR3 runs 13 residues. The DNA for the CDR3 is TGTGCCAGCTCCCCGCAGGGGTTAAACGAGCAGTACTTC. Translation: CASSPQGLNEQYF.

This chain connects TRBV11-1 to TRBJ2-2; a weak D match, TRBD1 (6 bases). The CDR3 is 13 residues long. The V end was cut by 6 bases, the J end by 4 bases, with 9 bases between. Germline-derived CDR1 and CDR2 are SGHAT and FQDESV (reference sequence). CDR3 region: CASRQTGTGELFF. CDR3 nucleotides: TGTGCCAGCAGACAGACAGGCACCGGGGAGCTGTTTTTT.

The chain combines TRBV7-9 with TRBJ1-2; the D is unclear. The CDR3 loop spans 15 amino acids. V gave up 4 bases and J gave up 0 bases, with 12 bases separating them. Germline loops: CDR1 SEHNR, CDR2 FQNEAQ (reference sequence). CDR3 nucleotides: TGTGCCAGCAGCTACACAGCTACCCCTAACTATGGCTACACCTTC. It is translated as CASSYTATPNYGYTF.

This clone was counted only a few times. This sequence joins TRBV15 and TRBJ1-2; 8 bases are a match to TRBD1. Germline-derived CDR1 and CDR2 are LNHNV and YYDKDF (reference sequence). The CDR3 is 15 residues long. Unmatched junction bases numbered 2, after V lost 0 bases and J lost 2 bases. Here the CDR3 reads CATSREGQANYGYTF. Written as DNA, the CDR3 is TGTGCCACCAGCAGAGAGGGACAGGCCAACTATGGCTACACCTTC.

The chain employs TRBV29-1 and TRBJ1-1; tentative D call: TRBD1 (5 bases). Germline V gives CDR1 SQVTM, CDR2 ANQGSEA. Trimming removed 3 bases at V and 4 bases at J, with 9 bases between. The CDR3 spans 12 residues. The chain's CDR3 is CSVDRVATEAFF. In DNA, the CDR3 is TGCAGCGTTGACAGGGTGGCCACTGAAGCTTTCTTT.

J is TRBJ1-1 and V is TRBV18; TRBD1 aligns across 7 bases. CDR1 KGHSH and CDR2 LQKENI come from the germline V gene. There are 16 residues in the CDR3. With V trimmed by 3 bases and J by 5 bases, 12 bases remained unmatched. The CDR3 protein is CASSPNPTGAGTEAFF. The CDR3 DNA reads TGTGCCAGCTCACCGAACCCTACAGGGGCGGGGACTGAAGCTTTCTTT.

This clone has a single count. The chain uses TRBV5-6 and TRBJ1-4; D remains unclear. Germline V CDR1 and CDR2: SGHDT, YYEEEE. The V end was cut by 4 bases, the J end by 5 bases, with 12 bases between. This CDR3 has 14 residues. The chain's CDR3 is CASSLRGLNEKLFF. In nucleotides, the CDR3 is TGTGCCAGCAGCCTGCGGGGTTTAAATGAAAAACTGTTTTTT.

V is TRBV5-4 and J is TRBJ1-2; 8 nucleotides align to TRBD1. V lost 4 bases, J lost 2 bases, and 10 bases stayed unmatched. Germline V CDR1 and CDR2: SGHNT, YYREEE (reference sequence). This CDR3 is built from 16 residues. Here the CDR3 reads CASSGRPQGVNYGYTF. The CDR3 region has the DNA TGTGCCAGCAGCGGCCGACCACAGGGGGTGAACTATGGCTACACCTTC.

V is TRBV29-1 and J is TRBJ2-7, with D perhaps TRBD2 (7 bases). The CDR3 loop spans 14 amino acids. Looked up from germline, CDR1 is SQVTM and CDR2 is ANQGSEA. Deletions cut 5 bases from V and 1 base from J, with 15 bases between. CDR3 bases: TGCAGCGTTAGCGGGACAAGTATGTCCTACGAGCAGTACTTC. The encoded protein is CSVSGTSMSYEQYF.

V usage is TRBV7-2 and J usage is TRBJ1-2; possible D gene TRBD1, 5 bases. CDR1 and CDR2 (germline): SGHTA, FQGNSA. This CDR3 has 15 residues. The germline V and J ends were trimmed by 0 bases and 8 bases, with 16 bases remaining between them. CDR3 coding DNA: TGTGCCAGCAGCTTAGCGGCCACAGGAGATCTAGGCTACACCTTC. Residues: CASSLAATGDLGYTF.

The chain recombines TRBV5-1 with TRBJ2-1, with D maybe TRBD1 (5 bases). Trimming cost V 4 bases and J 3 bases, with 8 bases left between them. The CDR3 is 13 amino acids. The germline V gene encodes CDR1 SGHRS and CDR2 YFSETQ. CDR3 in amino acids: CASSPGIYNEQFF. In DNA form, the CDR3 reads TGCGCCAGCAGCCCAGGGATCTACAATGAGCAGTTCTTC. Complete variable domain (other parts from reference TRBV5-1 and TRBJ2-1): KAGVTQTPRYLIKTRGQQVTLSCSPISGHRSVSWYQQTPGQGLQFLFEYFSETQRNKGNFPGRFSGRQFSNSRSEMNVSTLELGDSALYLCASSPGIYNEQFFGPGTRLTVL.

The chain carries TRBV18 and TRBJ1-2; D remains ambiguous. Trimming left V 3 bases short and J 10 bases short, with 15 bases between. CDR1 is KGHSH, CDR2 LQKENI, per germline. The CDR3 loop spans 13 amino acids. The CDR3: CASSPGSPQSYTF. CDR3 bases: TGTGCCAGCTCACCCGGGTCACCCCAATCCTACACCTTC.

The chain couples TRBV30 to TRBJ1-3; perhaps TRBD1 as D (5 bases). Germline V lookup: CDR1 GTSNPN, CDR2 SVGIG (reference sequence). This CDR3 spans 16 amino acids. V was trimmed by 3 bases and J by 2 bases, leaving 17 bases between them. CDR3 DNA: TGTGCCTGGAGCACAACGATCGGGGGGACTGGAAACACCATATATTTT. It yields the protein CAWSTTIGGTGNTIYF.

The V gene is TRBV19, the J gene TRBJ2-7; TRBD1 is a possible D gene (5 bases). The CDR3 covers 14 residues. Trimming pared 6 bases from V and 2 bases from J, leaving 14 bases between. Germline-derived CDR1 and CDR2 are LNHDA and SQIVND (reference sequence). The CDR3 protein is CASRQDTNPYEQYF. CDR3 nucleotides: TGTGCCAGTAGGCAGGACACCAACCCCTACGAGCAGTACTTC.

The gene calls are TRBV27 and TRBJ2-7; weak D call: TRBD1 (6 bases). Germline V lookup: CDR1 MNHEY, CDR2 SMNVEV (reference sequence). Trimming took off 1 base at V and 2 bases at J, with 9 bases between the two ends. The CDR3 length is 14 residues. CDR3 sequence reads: CASSLYPGAYEQYF. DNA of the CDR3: TGTGCCAGCAGTTTATATCCAGGGGCCTACGAGCAGTACTTC.

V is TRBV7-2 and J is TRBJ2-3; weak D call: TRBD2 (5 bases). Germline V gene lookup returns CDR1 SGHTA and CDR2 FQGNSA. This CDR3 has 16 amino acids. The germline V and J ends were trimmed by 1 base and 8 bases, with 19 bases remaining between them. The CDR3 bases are TGTGCCAGCAGCTTAGTTTCTGAGGGCTCCTATCGTACGCAGTATTTT. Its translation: CASSLVSEGSYRTQYF.

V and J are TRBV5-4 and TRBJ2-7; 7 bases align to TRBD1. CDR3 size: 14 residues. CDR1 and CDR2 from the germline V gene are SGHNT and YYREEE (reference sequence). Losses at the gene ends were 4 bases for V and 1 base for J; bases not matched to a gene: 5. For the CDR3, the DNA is TGTGCCAGCAGCCCGCTACAGGGGTCCTACGAGCAGTACTTC. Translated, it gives CASSPLQGSYEQYF.

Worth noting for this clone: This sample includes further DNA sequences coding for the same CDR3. CDR3 sequence: CASSSIYEQYF. The CDR3, as DNA: TGTGCCAGCTCGTCTATCTACGAGCAGTACTTC. The chain couples TRBV18 to TRBJ2-7, with no clear D. Looked up from germline, CDR1 is KGHSH and CDR2 is LQKENI. CDR3 length: 11 residues. Trimming pared 6 bases from V and 3 bases from J, leaving 6 bases between.

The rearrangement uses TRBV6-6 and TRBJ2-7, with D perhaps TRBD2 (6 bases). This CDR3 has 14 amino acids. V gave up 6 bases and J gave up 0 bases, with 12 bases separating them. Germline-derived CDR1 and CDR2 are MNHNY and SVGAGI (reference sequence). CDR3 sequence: CASRPGEVSYEQYF. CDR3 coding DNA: TGTGCCAGCAGGCCCGGGGAGGTCTCCTACGAGCAGTACTTC.

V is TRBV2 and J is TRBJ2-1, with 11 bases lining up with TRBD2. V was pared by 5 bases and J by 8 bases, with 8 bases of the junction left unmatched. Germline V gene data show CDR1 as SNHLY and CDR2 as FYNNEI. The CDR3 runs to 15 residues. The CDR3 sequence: CASSRIAGGHDEQFF. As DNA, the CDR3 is TGTGCCAGCAGTAGGATAGCGGGGGGGCACGATGAGCAGTTCTTC.

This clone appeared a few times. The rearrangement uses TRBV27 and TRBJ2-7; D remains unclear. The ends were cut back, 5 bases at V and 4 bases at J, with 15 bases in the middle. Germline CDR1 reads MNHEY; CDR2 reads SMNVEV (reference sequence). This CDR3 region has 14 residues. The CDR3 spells CASSPPTRFYEQYF. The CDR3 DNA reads TGTGCCAGCAGTCCTCCGACACGGTTTTACGAGCAGTACTTC.